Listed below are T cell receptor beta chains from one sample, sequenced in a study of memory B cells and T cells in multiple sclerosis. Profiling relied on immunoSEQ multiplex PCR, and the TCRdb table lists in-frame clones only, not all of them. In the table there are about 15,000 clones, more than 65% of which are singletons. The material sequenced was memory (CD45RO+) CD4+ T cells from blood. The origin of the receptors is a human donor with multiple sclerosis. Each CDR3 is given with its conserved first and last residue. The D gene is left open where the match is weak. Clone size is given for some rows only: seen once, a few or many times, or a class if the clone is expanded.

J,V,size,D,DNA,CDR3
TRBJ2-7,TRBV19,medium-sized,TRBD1,TGTGCCAGTAGCCCTGGGGACAGCCGCTACGAGCAGTACTTC,CASSPGDSRYEQYF
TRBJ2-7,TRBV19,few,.,TGTGCCAGTAGTATTGGTCAAGGACAAGCTTACGAGCAGTACTTC,CASSIGQGQAYEQYF
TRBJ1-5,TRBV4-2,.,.,TGTGCCAGCAGCCACCTGGCTTCCAATCAGCCCCAGCATTTT,CASSHLASNQPQHF
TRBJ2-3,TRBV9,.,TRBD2,TGTGCCAGCAGCTTCAGCGGGAGGACCACAGATACGCAGTATTTT,CASSFSGRTTDTQYF
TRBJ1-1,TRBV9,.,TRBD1,TGTGCCAGCAGAGGGACAGAACAACGAACTGAAGCTTTCTTT,CASRGTEQRTEAFF
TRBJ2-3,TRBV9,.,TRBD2,TGTGCCAGCAGTAGCGGGTTGGATACGCAGTATTTT,CASSSGLDTQYF
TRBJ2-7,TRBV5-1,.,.,TGCGCCAGCAGCTTGAATCGGGGGGCGATGTACGAGCAGTACTTC,CASSLNRGAMYEQYF
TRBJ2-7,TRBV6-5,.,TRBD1,TGTGCCAGCAGTTTGGACAGGGACTACGAGCAGTACTTC,CASSLDRDYEQYF
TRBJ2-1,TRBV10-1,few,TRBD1,TGCGCCATCTCCGGGACAGGGGAGGCGAATGAGCAGTTCTTC,CAISGTGEANEQFF
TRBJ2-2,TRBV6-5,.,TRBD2,TGTGCCAGCAGTTCCCCGACTAGCGGCAGGGGCGGGGAGCTGTTTTTT,CASSSPTSGRGGELFF
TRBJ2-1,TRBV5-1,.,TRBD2,TGCGCCAGCACGCCTGGGACTAGCGGGAGGGCCAGTAATGAGCAGTTCTTC,CASTPGTSGRASNEQFF
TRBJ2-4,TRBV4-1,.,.,TGCGCCAGCAGCCAAGATAGGGGGTTAGCCAAAAACATTCAGTACTTC,CASSQDRGLAKNIQYF
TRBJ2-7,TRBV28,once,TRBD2,TGTGCCAGCAGACCCCCGGGACTAGCCCTGAACGAGCAGTACTTC,CASRPPGLALNEQYF
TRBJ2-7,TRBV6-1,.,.,TGTGCCAGCACCGGACTCTCCTACGAGCAGTACTTC,CASTGLSYEQYF
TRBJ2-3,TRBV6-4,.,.,TGTGCCAGCAGTAGCGGGAGCACAGATACGCAGTATTTT,CASSSGSTDTQYF
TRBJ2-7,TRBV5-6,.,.,TGTGCCAGCAACCGCCGGGGCGAGCAGTACTTC,CASNRRGEQYF
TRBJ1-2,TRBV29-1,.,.,TGCAGCGTGATGACAGACTCTAACTATGGCTACACCTTC,CSVMTDSNYGYTF
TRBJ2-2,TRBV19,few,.,TGTGCCAGTAGTACTCCGGGACTTCACACCGGGGAGCTGTTTTTT,CASSTPGLHTGELFF
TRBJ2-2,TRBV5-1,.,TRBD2,TGCGCCAGCGGGTCCGGACTAGCGGGAACCACCGGGGAGCTGTTTTTT,CASGSGLAGTTGELFF
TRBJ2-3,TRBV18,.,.,TGTGCCAGCTCTGCGCTTCGCACAGATACGCAGTATTTT,CASSALRTDTQYF
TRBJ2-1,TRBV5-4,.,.,TGTGCCAGCAGCTCGGGGGGCGGTCACTACAATGAGCAGTTCTTC,CASSSGGGHYNEQFF
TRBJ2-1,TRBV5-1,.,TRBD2,TGCGCCAGCAGCTTTTATAGCGGGCTGAGCTCCTACAATGAGCAGTTCTTC,CASSFYSGLSSYNEQFF